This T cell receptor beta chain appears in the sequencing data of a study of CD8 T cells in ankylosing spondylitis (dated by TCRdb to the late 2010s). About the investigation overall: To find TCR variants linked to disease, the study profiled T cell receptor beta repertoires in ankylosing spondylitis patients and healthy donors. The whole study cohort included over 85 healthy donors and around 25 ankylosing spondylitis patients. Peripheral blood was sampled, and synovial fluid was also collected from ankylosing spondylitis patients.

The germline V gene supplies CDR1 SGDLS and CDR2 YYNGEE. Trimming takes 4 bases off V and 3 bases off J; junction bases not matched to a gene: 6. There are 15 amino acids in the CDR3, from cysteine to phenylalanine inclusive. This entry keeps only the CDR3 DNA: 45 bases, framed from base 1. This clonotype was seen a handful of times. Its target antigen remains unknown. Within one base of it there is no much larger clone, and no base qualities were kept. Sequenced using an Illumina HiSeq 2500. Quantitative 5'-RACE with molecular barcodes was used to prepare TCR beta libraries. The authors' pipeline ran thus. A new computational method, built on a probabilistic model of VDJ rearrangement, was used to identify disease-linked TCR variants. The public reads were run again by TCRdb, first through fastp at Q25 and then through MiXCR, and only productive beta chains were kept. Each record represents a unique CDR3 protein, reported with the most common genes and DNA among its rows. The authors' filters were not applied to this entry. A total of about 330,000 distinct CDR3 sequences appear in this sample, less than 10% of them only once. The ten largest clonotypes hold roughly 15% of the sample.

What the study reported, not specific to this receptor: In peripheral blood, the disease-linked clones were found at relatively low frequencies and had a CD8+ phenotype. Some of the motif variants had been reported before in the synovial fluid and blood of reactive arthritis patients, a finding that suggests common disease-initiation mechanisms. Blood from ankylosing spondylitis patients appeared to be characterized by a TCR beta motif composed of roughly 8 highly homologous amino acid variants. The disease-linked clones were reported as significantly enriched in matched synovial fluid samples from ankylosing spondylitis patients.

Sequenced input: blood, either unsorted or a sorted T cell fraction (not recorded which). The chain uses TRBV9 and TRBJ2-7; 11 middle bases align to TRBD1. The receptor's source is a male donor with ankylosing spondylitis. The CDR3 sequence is CASSPGGTGGYEQYF. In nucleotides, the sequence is TGTGCCAGCAGCCCCGGGGGGACAGGGGGCTACGAGCAGTACTTC.